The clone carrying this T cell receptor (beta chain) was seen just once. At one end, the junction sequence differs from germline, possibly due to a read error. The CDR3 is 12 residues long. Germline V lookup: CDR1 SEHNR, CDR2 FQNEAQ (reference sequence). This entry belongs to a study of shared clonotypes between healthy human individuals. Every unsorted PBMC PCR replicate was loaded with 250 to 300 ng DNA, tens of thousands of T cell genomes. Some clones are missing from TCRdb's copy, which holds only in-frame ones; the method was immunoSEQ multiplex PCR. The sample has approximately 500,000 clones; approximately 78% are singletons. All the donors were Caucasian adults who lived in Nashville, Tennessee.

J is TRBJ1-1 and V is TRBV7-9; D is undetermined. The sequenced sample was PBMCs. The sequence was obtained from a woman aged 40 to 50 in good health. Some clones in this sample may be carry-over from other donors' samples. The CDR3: CATSAGENEAFF. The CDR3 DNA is TGTGCCACCAGCGCCGGGGAGAATGAAGCTTTCTTT.